The T cell receptor beta chain described here comes from a study of shared clonotypes between healthy human individuals. Germline values: CDR1 LNHNV, CDR2 YYDKDF (reference sequence). The CDR3 consists of 13 residues. V dropped 3 bases and J dropped 15; count of bases not matched to a gene: 9. The donors were adults (healthy and HIV-negative) with no recent acute infections or vaccinations. As handled by the study authors: ImmunoSEQ junction-only sequences lacked quality scores, so their filtering differed. The assay was immunoSEQ multiplex PCR, and TCRdb's table has in-frame clones only and misses some. V, J and clone size reflect that table, while D and trimming were determined from the DNA. Of 2 million to 2.5 million clones listed, just under 95% were seen once; the top ten hold approximately 0.39%.

The sequencing sample was made of naive CD4+ T cells from PBMCs. Noted subset: CD45RA+ positively selected. The clonotype was recovered from a man aged 18 to 29 in good health. Some clones in this sample may be carry-over from other donors' samples. The V call is TRBV15, the J call TRBJ2-1, with 9 bases matching TRBD2. The CDR3 protein is CATSSYEAGGWFF. The CDR3 DNA is TGTGCCACCAGCAGCTACGAAGCGGGAGGTTGGTTCTTC.